These 13 T cell receptor gamma chains originate from one sample sequenced in a study of γδ T cells in repeated Plasmodium falciparum infection. TCRdb reprocessed the multiplex PCR reads through CATT. Among 25,000 to 35,000 gamma-chain clones listed, more than 1.4% were seen once. Vgamma9/Vdelta2+ and Vdelta2-negative gammadelta T cells were flow-sorted from PBMC for bulk sequencing. Sequences were obtained from gamma-delta T cells from blood. The receptors here all came from a pool of human donors (malaria-infected and uninfected, not separated).

This clone was seen repeatedly, ten times or more. TCRdb's listed protein matches a much larger clone and diverges from this DNA's translation at residue 4, likely through a read error; the protein shown comes from the DNA. J is TRGJ1 or TRGJ2 and V is TRGV9. This CDR3 has 13 amino acids. The germline V gene has CDR1 GITISATS and CDR2 ISYDGTV (reference sequence). In DNA form, the CDR3 reads TGTGCCTTGCGGGACTCGGCTTATTATAAGAAACTCTTT. This translates into CALRDSAYYKKLF.

In this sample, this clone turned up a few times. TCRdb pairs this DNA with a much larger clone's protein that differs at residue 16, likely a read error; the protein shown was translated from the DNA. No J gene was assigned, while the V gene was called as TRGV3. Germline CDR1 reads VTNTFY; CDR2 reads YDVSTARD (reference sequence). This CDR3 is built from 18 residues. The chain's CDR3 is CATWDRPWGYSSDWIRTF. In DNA form, the CDR3 reads TGTGCCACCTGGGACAGGCCTTGGGGGTATAGTAGTGATTGGATCAGGACGTTT.

About this clone itself: A far larger clone is only one base removed, so a read error is likely. Other DNA sequences within the sample encode an identical CDR3. The CDR3 region has the DNA TGCGCCTTGTGGGAGGTGCCCCGACATCATTATAAGAAACTCTTT. Protein product: CALWEVPRHHYKKLF. The rearrangement joins TRGV9 to TRGJ1 or TRGJ2. TCRdb lists no J gene, so it was determined here by aligning the DNA to germline. The CDR3 has 15 amino acids. The germline V gene encodes CDR1 GITISATS and CDR2 ISYDGTV (reference sequence).

In its sample, this clone was seen a few times. The protein that TCRdb holds for this DNA derives from a much larger clone and differs from the translated DNA at residue 5, which likely indicates a read error; the protein shown here is translated from the DNA. The chain links TRGV3 to TRGJ1 or TRGJ2. Since TCRdb gives no J gene, matching the DNA to germline was used here to assign it. The CDR3 contains 18 residues. CDR1 and CDR2 (germline): VTNTFY, YDVSTARD (reference sequence). The J segment lost 3 bases and the V segment lost 5 bases, leaving 22 bases of the junction unmatched. The CDR3 loop reads CATWGRVELELTYYKKLF. Here the CDR3 DNA reads TGTGCCACCTGGGGCCGAGTCGAGCTGGAACTAACTTATTATAAGAAACTCTTT.

Note on this clone: The amino acid sequence in TCRdb belongs to a much larger clone and departs from this DNA's translation at residue 9, likely a sequencing read error; the sequence shown is translated from the DNA. The chain combines TRGV2 with TRGJ1 or TRGJ2. No J gene is reported in TCRdb; it was inferred here by comparing the DNA with germline. The trim removed 2 bases at V and 9 bases at J, leaving 10 bases unmatched. Germline V lookup: CDR1 EGSNGY, CDR2 YDSYNSKV. The CDR3 sequence is 13 residues long. CDR3 in amino acids: CATWDVLRSKKLF. CDR3 in DNA: TGTGCCACCTGGGACGTCCTAAGGAGTAAGAAACTCTTT.

This clone was observed at least ten times. The protein given by TCRdb reflects a much larger clone and differs at residue 9 from this DNA's translation, likely from a read error; the protein shown is the DNA's translation. The chain employs TRGV2 and TRGJ1 or TRGJ2. The J gene, not given by TCRdb, was assigned here from a germline match of the nucleotide sequence. The CDR3 is 16 amino acids. V shed 1 base and J 0 bases; nucleotides not matched to a gene: 9. Germline CDR1 and CDR2: EGSNGY and YDSYNSKV. CDR3 in amino acids: CATWDGIRPNYYKKLF. For the CDR3, the DNA is TGTGCCACCTGGGACGGTATACGTCCGAATTATTATAAGAAACTCTTT.

There are many counts of this clone. Just one base apart from a much larger clone, this may be a read error. Within the sample, other DNA sequences also encode this same CDR3. The V call is TRGV4, the J call TRGJP1. The germline CDR1 and CDR2 sequences are EGSTGY and YDSYTSSV. V lost 0 bases to trimming and J lost 6 bases; unmatched junction nucleotides: 1. The CDR3 length is 13 residues. The CDR3 loop reads CATWDGPGWFKIF. The CDR3 DNA sequence: TGTGCCACCTGGGATGGGCCTGGTTGGTTCAAGATATTT.

About this clone itself: TCRdb records a much larger clone's protein for this DNA, with a difference at residue 11 that likely arises from a read error; the protein given is the translation of the DNA. V and J are TRGV9 and TRGJ1 or TRGJ2. The J gene, not given by TCRdb, was assigned here from a germline match of the nucleotide sequence. Germline values: CDR1 GITISATS, CDR2 ISYDGTV (reference sequence). The CDR3 is made up of 14 amino acids. The CDR3 spells CALWEVRFYYMKLF. CDR3 sequence (DNA): TGTGCCTTGTGGGAGGTGCGTTTTTATTATATGAAACTCTTT.

In this sample, this clone turned up many times. The protein TCRdb gives is from a much larger clone and does not agree with this DNA's translation at residue 9, likely a read error; the protein shown here comes from the DNA. The chain combines TRGV3 with TRGJP. This CDR3 contains 17 residues. Germline loops: CDR1 VTNTFY, CDR2 YDVSTARD (reference sequence). In DNA form, the CDR3 reads TGTGCCACCTGGGACAGGCCCCAAGGGTTGGGCAAAAAAATCAAGGTATTT. This codes for CATWDRPQGLGKKIKVF.

This clone was counted ten times or more. The chain uses TRGV2 and TRGJP1. No J gene is reported in TCRdb; it was inferred here by comparing the DNA with germline. The CDR3 contains 17 residues. Trimming at V came to 0 bases and at J to 4 bases, leaving 11 bases not matched to a gene. Germline loops: CDR1 EGSNGY, CDR2 YDSYNSKV. CDR3 in DNA: TGTGCCACCTGGGACGGGGGCGGGGGTGGCACTGGTTGGTTCAAGATATTT. This sequence encodes CATWDGGGGGTGWFKIF.

About this clone itself: TCRdb has a much larger clone's protein, which differs at residue 4 from the translation of this DNA, likely because of a read error; what is shown is the protein translated from the DNA. The chain links TRGV9 to TRGJP. Since TCRdb gives no J gene, matching the DNA to germline was used here to assign it. CDR3 size: 18 residues. J lost 1 base, V lost 7 bases, and 10 bases had no gene match. Germline V gene sequence: CDR1 GITISATS, CDR2 ISYDGTV (reference sequence). The CDR3 bases are TGTGCCTTGTGCGAGACGAAGGGGCAAGAGTTGGGCAAAAAAATCAAGGTATTT. Translation: CALCETKGQELGKKIKVF.

Ten or more counts support this clone. TCRdb shows a much larger clone's protein in place of this DNA's translation, and the two differ at residue 3, likely through a read error; the protein shown is translated from the DNA. No call exists for the J gene, whereas the V gene is TRGV2. Germline values: CDR1 EGSNGY, CDR2 YDSYNSKV. CDR3 size: 13 residues. CDR3 nucleotide sequence: TGTGCCGCCTGGGACGGGACCAGGGGCCAGTTGTTCTTT. It translates to CAAWDGTRGQLFF.

A few counts support this clone. TCRdb records a much larger clone's protein for this DNA, with a difference at residue 13 that likely arises from a read error; the protein given is the translation of the DNA. The CDR3 coding sequence is TGTGCCACCTGGGACTTCGAGGTTGGATATTATAAGGAACTCTTT. Translation: CATWDFEVGYYKELF. No J gene call was made, and the V gene is TRGV5. Germline values: CDR1 VINAFY, CDR2 YDVSNSKD. The length of the CDR3 is 15 residues.